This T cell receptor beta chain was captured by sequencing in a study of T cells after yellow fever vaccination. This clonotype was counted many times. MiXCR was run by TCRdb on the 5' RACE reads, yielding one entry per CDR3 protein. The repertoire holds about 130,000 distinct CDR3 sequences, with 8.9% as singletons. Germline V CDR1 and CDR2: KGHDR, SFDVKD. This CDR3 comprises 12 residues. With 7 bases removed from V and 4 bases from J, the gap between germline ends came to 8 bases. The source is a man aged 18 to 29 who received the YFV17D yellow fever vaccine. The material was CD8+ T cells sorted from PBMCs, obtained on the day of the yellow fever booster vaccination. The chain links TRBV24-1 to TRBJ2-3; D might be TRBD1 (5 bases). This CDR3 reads CATSAGSDTQYF. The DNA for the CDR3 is TGTGCCACCAGCGCAGGGTCAGATACGCAGTATTTT.